The 4 T cell receptor beta chains given below trace back to one sample, sequenced in a study of response to subunit inactivated influenza vaccine. Each CDR3 protein is one row after TCRdb ran MiXCR on the RT-PCR reads. The sample contains 200,000 to 250,000 distinct CDR3 sequences, 12% of which appear only once. The material sequenced was non-naive T cells sorted from PBMCs, taken around 15 days before vaccination. These receptors all stem from a man aged 50 to 60 who received an inactivated influenza vaccine.

This clonotype was found a few times. The chain joins TRBV4-1 to TRBJ1-2, with 7 bases identical to TRBD1. The CDR3 has 15 amino acids. CDR1 and CDR2 from the germline V gene are MGHRA and YSYEKL. V lost 0 bases, J lost 3 bases, and 4 bases stayed unmatched. CDR3 bases: TGCGCCAGCAGCCAAGATCGGGACAGCCACTATGGCTACACCTTC. Translation gives CASSQDRDSHYGYTF.

This clonotype appeared a few times. The V call is TRBV24-1, the J call TRBJ2-3; D possibly matches TRBD1 or TRBD2 (5 bases each). Trimming cost V 5 bases and J 2 bases, with 10 bases left between them. This CDR3 spans 14 amino acids. Germline V CDR1 and CDR2: KGHDR, SFDVKD. CDR3 DNA sequence: TGTGCCACCAGTGCCGGGGACCTCACAGATACGCAGTATTTT. It translates to CATSAGDLTDTQYF.

The chain has TRBV9 and TRBJ1-5, with D unclear. The CDR3 is 13 residues long. V lost 2 bases and J 3 bases, leaving 6 bases between the germline ends. Germline values: CDR1 SGDLS, CDR2 YYNGEE. For the CDR3, the DNA is TGTGCCAGCAGCGTCCAGGACAATCAGCCCCAGCATTTT. It yields the protein CASSVQDNQPQHF.

This clonotype was picked up many times. The chain recombines TRBV6-1 with TRBJ2-5; D is unclear. The germline V gene has CDR1 MNHNS and CDR2 SASEGT. The CDR3 is 14 residues long. V lost 2 bases, J lost 5 bases, and 12 bases lay in between. The CDR3 DNA reads as TGTGCCAGCAGTGAAATGGCAGCGAGGGAGACCCAGTACTTC. The encoded protein is CASSEMAARETQYF.